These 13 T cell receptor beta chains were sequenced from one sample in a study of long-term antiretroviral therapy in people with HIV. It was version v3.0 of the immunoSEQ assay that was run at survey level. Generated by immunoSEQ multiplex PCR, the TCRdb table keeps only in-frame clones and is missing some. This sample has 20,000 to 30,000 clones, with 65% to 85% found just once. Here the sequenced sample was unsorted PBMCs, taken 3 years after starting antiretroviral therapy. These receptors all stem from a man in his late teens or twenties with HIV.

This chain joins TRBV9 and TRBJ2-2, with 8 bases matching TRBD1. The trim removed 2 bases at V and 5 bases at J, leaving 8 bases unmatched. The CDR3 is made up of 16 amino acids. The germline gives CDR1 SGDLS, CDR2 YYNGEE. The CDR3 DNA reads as TGTGCCAGCAGCGTGGGGACAGGAGAGGTGACCGGGGAGCTGTTTTTT. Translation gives CASSVGTGEVTGELFF.

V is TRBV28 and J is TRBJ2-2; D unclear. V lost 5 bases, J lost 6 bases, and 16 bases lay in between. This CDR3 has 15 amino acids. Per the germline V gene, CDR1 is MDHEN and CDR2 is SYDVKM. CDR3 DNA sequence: TGTGCCAGCAGTCTAGAGCCAAGCAGAGCCGGGGAGCTGTTTTTT. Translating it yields CASSLEPSRAGELFF.

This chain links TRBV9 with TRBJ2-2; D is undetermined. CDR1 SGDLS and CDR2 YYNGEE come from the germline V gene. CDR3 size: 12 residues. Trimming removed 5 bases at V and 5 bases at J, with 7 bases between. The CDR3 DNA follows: TGTGCCAGCAGTTTCTCGACCGGGGAGCTGTTTTTT. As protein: CASSFSTGELFF.

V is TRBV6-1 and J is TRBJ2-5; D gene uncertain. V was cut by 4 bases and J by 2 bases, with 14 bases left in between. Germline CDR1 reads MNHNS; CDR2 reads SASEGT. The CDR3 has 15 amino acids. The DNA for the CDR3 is TGTGCCAGCAGTGGAAATACCGGGCTACAAGAGACCCAGTACTTC. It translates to CASSGNTGLQETQYF.

As DNA, the CDR3 is TGTGCCAGCAGCTTGGAACCCACAGATACGCAGTATTTT. It is translated as CASSLEPTDTQYF. J is TRBJ2-3 and V is TRBV5-4, with D unclear. Germline V gives CDR1 SGHNT, CDR2 YYREEE (reference sequence). Trimming removed 0 bases from V and 2 bases from J, with 4 bases in between. This CDR3 has 13 amino acids. Full variable domain (remainder filled in from reference TRBV5-4 and TRBJ2-3): ETGVTQSPTHLIKTRGQQVTLRCSSQSGHNTVSWYQQALGQGPQFIFQYYREEENGRGNFPPRFSGLQFPNYSSELNVNALELDDSALYLCASSLEPTDTQYFGPGTRLTVL.

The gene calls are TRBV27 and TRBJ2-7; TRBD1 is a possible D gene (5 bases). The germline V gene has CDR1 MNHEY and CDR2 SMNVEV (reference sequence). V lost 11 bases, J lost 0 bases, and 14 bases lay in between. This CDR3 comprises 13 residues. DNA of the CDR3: TGTGCCGCCTCCCCAGGGATCTCCTACGAGCAGTACTTC. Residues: CAASPGISYEQYF.

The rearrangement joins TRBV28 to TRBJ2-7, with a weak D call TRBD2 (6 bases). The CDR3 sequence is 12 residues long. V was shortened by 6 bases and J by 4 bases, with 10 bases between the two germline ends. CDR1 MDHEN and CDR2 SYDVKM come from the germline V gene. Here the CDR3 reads CASRISGYEQYF. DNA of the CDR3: TGTGCCAGCAGGATTAGCGGTTACGAGCAGTACTTC.

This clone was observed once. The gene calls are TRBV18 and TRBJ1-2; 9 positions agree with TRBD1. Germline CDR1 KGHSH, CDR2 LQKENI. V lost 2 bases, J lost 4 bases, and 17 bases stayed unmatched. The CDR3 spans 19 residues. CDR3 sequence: CASSPVMGDRGIIGYGYTF. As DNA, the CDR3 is TGTGCCAGCTCACCAGTCATGGGCGACAGGGGGATTATTGGCTATGGCTACACCTTC.

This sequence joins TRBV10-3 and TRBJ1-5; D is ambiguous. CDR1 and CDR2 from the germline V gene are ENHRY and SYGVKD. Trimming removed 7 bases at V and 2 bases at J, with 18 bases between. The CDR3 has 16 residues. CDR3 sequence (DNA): TGTGCCATCAACCGGCGGTCGGATATCGGCAATCAGCCCCAGCATTTT. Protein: CAINRRSDIGNQPQHF.

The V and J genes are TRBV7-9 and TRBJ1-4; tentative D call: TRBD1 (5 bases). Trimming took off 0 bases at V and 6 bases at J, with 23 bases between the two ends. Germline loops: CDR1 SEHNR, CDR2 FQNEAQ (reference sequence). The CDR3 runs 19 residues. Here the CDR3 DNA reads TGTGCCAGCAGCTTAGCCCTTCGGAGGGGTTTAATAGGGGATGAAAAACTGTTTTTT. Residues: CASSLALRRGLIGDEKLFF.

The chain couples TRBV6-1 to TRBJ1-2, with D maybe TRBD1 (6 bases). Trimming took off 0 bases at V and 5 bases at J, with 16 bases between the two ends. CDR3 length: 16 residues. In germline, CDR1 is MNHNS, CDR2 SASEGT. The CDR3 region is CASSEAKQGWDYGYTF. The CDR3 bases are TGTGCCAGCAGTGAAGCGAAGCAGGGGTGGGATTATGGCTACACCTTC.

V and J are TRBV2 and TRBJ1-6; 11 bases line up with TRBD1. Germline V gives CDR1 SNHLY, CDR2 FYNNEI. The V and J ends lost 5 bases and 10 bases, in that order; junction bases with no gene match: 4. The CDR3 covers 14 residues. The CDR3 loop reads CASSTGQGESPLHF. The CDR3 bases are TGTGCCAGCAGTACGGGACAGGGGGAATCACCCCTCCACTTT.

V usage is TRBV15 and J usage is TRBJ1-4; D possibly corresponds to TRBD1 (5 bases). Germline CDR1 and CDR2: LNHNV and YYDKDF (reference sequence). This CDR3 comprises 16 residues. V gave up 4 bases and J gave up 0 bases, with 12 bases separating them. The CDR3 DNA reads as TGTGCCACCAGCACTTCCAGAGGGGCAACTAATGAAAAACTGTTTTTT. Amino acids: CATSTSRGATNEKLFF.